This entry lists 22 T cell receptor beta chains sequenced from one sample in a study of shared clonotypes between healthy human individuals. Using immunoSEQ multiplex PCR, the repertoire was profiled, and TCRdb retains in-frame clones only, with some absent. The sample holds about 1,900,000 clones, 85% to 95% seen once. Naive CD8 cells were CD45RO-negative, positively selected for CCR7, excluding terminally differentiated effector memory CD45RA+ cells. What was sequenced was naive CD8+ T cells sorted from blood. Receptors were obtained from a man aged 18 to 30 in good health.

V usage is TRBV28 and J usage is TRBJ1-2; D perhaps matches TRBD1 (6 bases). Looked up from germline, CDR1 is MDHEN and CDR2 is SYDVKM. Trimming cost V 3 bases and J 7 bases, with 12 bases left between them. The CDR3 has 13 amino acids. The DNA for the CDR3 is TGTGCCAGCAGTTTGGGGGGCGTTAGTGGCTACACCTTC. Protein product: CASSLGGVSGYTF.

The chain joins TRBV21-1 to TRBJ2-7; TRBD1, the table's D call, was not compared with the DNA. TRBV21-1 is a known pseudogene. The CDR3 is made up of 16 amino acids. The CDR3, as DNA: TGTGCCAGCAGCAGCGACAAGGGGACAGGTTTCTACGAGCAGTACTTC. Its protein product is CASSSDKGTGFYEQYF.

The chain joins TRBV14 to TRBJ2-3, with D unclear. With 5 bases removed from V and 0 bases from J, the gap between germline ends came to 15 bases. The CDR3 is made up of 16 amino acids. CDR1 is SGHDN, CDR2 FVKESK, per germline. CDR3 region: CASSNLRETSTDTQYF. The CDR3 nucleotides are TGTGCCAGCAGCAACCTCAGAGAAACTAGCACAGATACGCAGTATTTT.

This clone was detected a few times. This CDR3 is also generated by other DNA sequences in the sample. The chain carries TRBV30 and TRBJ1-5; D is ambiguous. Germline V lookup: CDR1 GTSNPN, CDR2 SVGIG (reference sequence). The ends were cut back, 1 base at V and 0 bases at J, with 7 bases in the middle. The length of the CDR3 is 14 residues. CDR3 region: CAWSGGDSNQPQHF. Written as DNA, the CDR3 is TGTGCCTGGAGTGGTGGGGATAGCAATCAGCCCCAGCATTTT.

V gene TRBV7-2 combines with J gene TRBJ2-3, with TRBD1 matching 8 bases. From germline, CDR1 is SGHTA and CDR2 FQGNSA. The CDR3 consists of 16 residues. Trimming at V came to 5 bases and at J to 0 bases, leaving 7 bases not matched to a gene. CDR3 in amino acids: CASSAPGTGSTDTQYF. As DNA, the CDR3 is TGTGCCAGCAGCGCACCCGGGACAGGTAGCACAGATACGCAGTATTTT.

This chain joins TRBV12-5 and TRBJ2-1; D unclear. This CDR3 is built from 12 residues. V was clipped by 5 bases and J by 7 bases, with 9 bases between them. Germline values: CDR1 LGHNT, CDR2 FRNRAP. The CDR3 sequence is CASGTTQNEQFF. The CDR3 DNA reads as TGTGCTAGTGGTACGACCCAAAATGAGCAGTTCTTC.

This chain links TRBV28 with TRBJ2-1; TRBD1 or TRBD2 may be the D gene (5 bases each). The CDR3 consists of 17 residues. Germline-derived CDR1 and CDR2 are MDHEN and SYDVKM. Trimming removed 6 bases at V and 7 bases at J, with 25 bases between. CDR3 protein: CASSSLGESVGVNEQFF. The CDR3 coding sequence is TGTGCCAGCAGCTCCCTAGGGGAAAGTGTCGGGGTTAATGAGCAGTTCTTC.

This clone has a single count. The V call is TRBV5-6, the J call TRBJ2-2, with 9 bases matching TRBD2. The trim removed 7 bases at V and 6 bases at J, leaving 13 bases unmatched. The CDR3 runs 16 residues. CDR1 SGHDT and CDR2 YYEEEE come from the germline V gene. CDR3 in DNA: TGTGCCAGCGCTGACAGCCTAGCGGGAAGTTCCGGGGAGCTGTTTTTT. This encodes CASADSLAGSSGELFF.

The rearrangement links TRBV5-4 to TRBJ2-7, with D perhaps given as TRBD1 or TRBD2 (5 bases each). With 1 base removed from V and 3 bases from J, the gap between germline ends came to 11 bases. CDR1 SGHNT and CDR2 YYREEE come from the germline V gene (reference sequence). The CDR3 has 14 residues. In nucleotides, the CDR3 is TGTGCCAGCAGCTTGTGGGACCGAAGCTACGAGCAGTACTTC. Protein: CASSLWDRSYEQYF.

The V call is TRBV7-9, the J call TRBJ1-5, with 10 bases matching TRBD1. The V gene end was trimmed by 4 bases and the J gene end by 7 bases; junction bases not matched to a gene: 4. The CDR3 is made up of 14 amino acids. The germline V gene has CDR1 SEHNR and CDR2 FQNEAQ (reference sequence). The CDR3 region is CASSSTGGWQPQHF. The CDR3 DNA is TGTGCCAGCAGCTCGACAGGGGGCTGGCAGCCCCAGCATTTT.

This chain connects TRBV7-9 to TRBJ2-2; the D call may be TRBD1 or TRBD2 (7 bases each). In germline, CDR1 is SEHNR, CDR2 FQNEAQ (reference sequence). The CDR3 has 17 amino acids. With 5 bases removed from V and 6 bases from J, the gap between germline ends came to 22 bases. The CDR3 region is CASSTRQGEGTPGELFF. CDR3 coding DNA: TGTGCCAGCAGCACTCGGCAGGGGGAGGGCACCCCCGGGGAGCTGTTTTTT.

This clone was seen just once. The chain employs TRBV30 and TRBJ2-2; 8 positions match TRBD1. V dropped 2 bases and J dropped 0; count of bases not matched to a gene: 2. The length of the CDR3 is 15 residues. CDR1 is GTSNPN, CDR2 SVGIG, per germline (reference sequence). The DNA for the CDR3 is TGTGCCTGGAGTCAGACAGGGGCGAACACCGGGGAGCTGTTTTTT. Translated: CAWSQTGANTGELFF.

The chain carries TRBV9 and TRBJ2-3; a possible D gene is TRBD1 (5 bases). The germline CDR1 and CDR2 sequences are SGDLS and YYNGEE. The V end was cut by 4 bases, the J end by 2 bases, with 14 bases between. The CDR3 is made up of 15 amino acids. Here the CDR3 DNA reads TGTGCCAGCAGCCCTCCAGGGCTCTACACAGATACGCAGTATTTT. It translates to CASSPPGLYTDTQYF.

This rearrangement joins TRBV5-1 to TRBJ2-7; weak D call: TRBD2 (6 bases). V was trimmed by 7 bases and J by 1 base, leaving 12 bases between them. The CDR3 runs to 13 residues. In germline, CDR1 is SGHRS, CDR2 YFSETQ. CDR3 bases: TGCGCCAGCCGGGACTGGGAATCCTACGAGCAGTACTTC. Its translation is CASRDWESYEQYF.

This clone was seen only once. This chain joins TRBV6-5 and TRBJ2-7; possibly TRBD2 for D (7 bases). CDR1 and CDR2 (germline): MNHEY, SVGAGI. The CDR3 totals 12 residues. Trimming stripped 6 bases from V and 7 bases from J, with 13 bases between. CDR3 protein: CASRQGGKEQYF. CDR3 nucleotide sequence: TGTGCCAGCAGACAGGGAGGGAAAGAGCAGTACTTC.

The chain links TRBV9 to TRBJ2-5, with D unresolved. The V gene lost 3 bases and the J gene lost 2 bases, with 11 bases spanning the gap. Germline lookup yields CDR1 SGDLS and CDR2 YYNGEE. CDR3 length: 14 amino acids. The CDR3 reads CASSAGRAQETQYF. CDR3 nucleotide sequence: TGTGCCAGCAGCGCGGGCCGGGCACAAGAGACCCAGTACTTC.

The genes are TRBV4-1 and TRBJ1-1; D not resolved. The V gene lost 3 bases and the J gene lost 0 bases, with 5 bases spanning the gap. This CDR3 region has 13 residues. Germline CDR1 is MGHRA and CDR2 is YSYEKL. The CDR3 DNA is TGCGCCAGCAGCCACACAATGAACACTGAAGCTTTCTTT. Translating it yields CASSHTMNTEAFF.

This sequence joins TRBV6-1 and TRBJ2-5; 7 bases map to TRBD1. CDR3 length equals 15 residues. Germline V gives CDR1 MNHNS, CDR2 SASEGT. After removal of 6 bases from V and 4 bases from J, the junction contained 11 bases not matched to a gene. CDR3 in amino acids: CASSGERQGGETQYF. In DNA form, the CDR3 reads TGTGCCAGCAGCGGGGAGAGACAGGGCGGAGAGACCCAGTACTTC.

This chain connects TRBV4-1 to TRBJ2-5, with D perhaps TRBD2 (6 bases). This CDR3 comprises 16 residues. The germline CDR1 and CDR2 sequences are MGHRA and YSYEKL. Trimming removed 1 base from V and 5 bases from J, with 17 bases in between. CDR3 residues: CASSQVFGEESETQYF. CDR3 nucleotide sequence: TGCGCCAGCAGCCAAGTATTTGGGGAGGAGAGTGAGACCCAGTACTTC.

In regard to this clone: This sample includes further DNA sequences coding for the same CDR3. The chain couples TRBV29-1 to TRBJ1-1; D gene uncertain. This CDR3 spans 10 amino acids. The V and J ends lost 4 bases and 4 bases respectively, with 4 bases between them. Germline-derived CDR1 and CDR2 are SQVTM and ANQGSEA. CDR3 protein: CSVVGTEAFF. The CDR3, as DNA: TGCAGCGTTGTCGGCACTGAAGCTTTCTTT. The full variable domain, rest sourced from reference TRBV29-1 and TRBJ1-1, is SAVISQKPSRDICQRGTSLTIQCQVDSQVTMMFWYRQQPGQSLTLIATANQGSEATYESGFVIDKFPISRPNLTFSTLTVSNMSPEDSSIYLCSVVGTEAFFGQGTRLTVV.

The chain has TRBV29-1 and TRBJ2-1; no clear D. This CDR3 comprises 12 residues. Germline values: CDR1 SQVTM, CDR2 ANQGSEA. V dropped 1 base and J dropped 8 bases, with 9 bases sitting between them. CDR3 in amino acids: CSVEGDPHEQFF. The CDR3 coding sequence is TGCAGCGTTGAAGGTGACCCCCATGAGCAGTTCTTC.

The V and J genes are TRBV7-2 and TRBJ1-1; unclear D gene. The CDR3 sequence is 15 residues long. CDR1 and CDR2 (germline): SGHTA, FQGNSA. V shed 1 base and J shed 1 base, with 10 bases lying between them. CDR3 residues: CASSLELAANTEAFF. Written as DNA, the CDR3 is TGTGCCAGCAGCTTAGAATTGGCAGCGAACACTGAAGCTTTCTTT. Full variable domain (missing parts from reference TRBV7-2 and TRBJ1-1): GAGVSQSPSNKVTEKGKDVELRCDPISGHTALYWYRQSLGQGLEFLIYFQGNSAPDKSGLPSDRFSAERTGGSVSTLTIQRTQQEDSAVYLCASSLELAANTEAFFGQGTRLTVV.